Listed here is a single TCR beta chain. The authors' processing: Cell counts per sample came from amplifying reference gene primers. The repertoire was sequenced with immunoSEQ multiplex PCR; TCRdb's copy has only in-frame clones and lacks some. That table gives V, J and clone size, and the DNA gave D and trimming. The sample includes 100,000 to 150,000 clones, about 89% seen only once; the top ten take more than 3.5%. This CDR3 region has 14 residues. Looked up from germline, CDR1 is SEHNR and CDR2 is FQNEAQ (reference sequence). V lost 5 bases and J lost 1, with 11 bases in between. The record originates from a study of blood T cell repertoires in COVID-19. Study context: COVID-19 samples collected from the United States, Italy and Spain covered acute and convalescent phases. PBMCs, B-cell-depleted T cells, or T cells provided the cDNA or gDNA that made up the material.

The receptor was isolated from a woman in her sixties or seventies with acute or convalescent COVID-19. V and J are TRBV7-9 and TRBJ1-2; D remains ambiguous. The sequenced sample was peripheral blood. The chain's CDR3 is CASSLGGDNYGYTF. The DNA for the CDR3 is TGTGCCAGCAGCCTGGGCGGGGATAACTATGGCTACACCTTC.